This T cell receptor (beta chain) was documented in a study of response to subunit inactivated influenza vaccine. One entry per CDR3 protein results from TCRdb running MiXCR on the RT-PCR reads. The repertoire includes roughly 760,000 distinct CDR3 sequences, 21% of them detected once, and roughly 10% sits in the top ten. Study-level results: Authors suggested each seasonal flu vaccination may recruit only limited numbers of new T cells.

Comment on this clonotype: Its matching antigen is unknown.

The receptor was isolated from a man in his fifties who received an inactivated influenza vaccine. The input for sequencing was PBMCs from blood, taken 5 to 6 days after vaccination.

The CDR3 nucleotides are TGTGCCAGCAGCTTATTCGGGAGGGCCGTGACAGATACGCAGTATTTT. Residues: CASSLFGRAVTDTQYF. J is TRBJ2-3 and V is TRBV7-3; 8 bases line up with TRBD2. V trimming: 2 bases; J trimming: 3 bases; junction bases outside the gene matches: 7. Germline CDR1 SGHTA, CDR2 FQGTGA. This CDR3 is 16 amino acids long.